This TCR beta chain came from a study of T cell responses to AZD1222 COVID-19 vaccine. Study-level results: Spike-specific TCRs gained breadth and depth after people received two AZD1222 doses. The donor cohort was predominantly white British with a female majority, and clonal diversity may have been underestimated. Researchers report vaccine-associated CD4 TCRs spanning spike, with dominance at 160-218 and 743-854.

The CDR3 runs 13 residues. CDR1 is LNHDA, CDR2 SQIVND, per germline (reference sequence). V lost 8 bases and J 8 bases, leaving 18 bases between the germline ends. Sequenced by immunoSEQ multiplex PCR; TCRdb stores in-frame clones only, minus some. The top ten clones hold around 3% of a sample with 90,000 to 130,000 clones, 87% of them seen once. A note on this clone: No antigen is known for it.

This clonotype was sampled from an adult in good health. The sample in question was peripheral blood, obtained on day 0 of AZD1222 vaccination. The chain couples TRBV19 to TRBJ1-1; D may be TRBD1 (6 bases). CDR3 bases: TGTGCCAGTTTGACGACAGGACTGGCCGAAGCTTTCTTT. Translation: CASLTTGLAEAFF.